This T cell receptor beta chain was sequenced during a study of T cells after yellow fever vaccination (dated by TCRdb to the late 2010s). Study-wide context: Libraries from fractions with low cell numbers were prepared with the SMART-Seq v4 Ultra Low Input RNA kit. To follow T-cell clones before and after both primary and booster YFV17D yellow fever vaccination, bulk TCR alpha and beta repertoires underwent longitudinal sequencing. Blood was collected at multiple timepoints before and after primary and secondary immunization, and bulk PBMC replicates and cell subsets were isolated. Two healthy male donors, one aged 18 to 30 and one aged 30 to 40 years, made up the cohort.

What the authors observed across the whole study: A small fraction of clonotypes showed up in both the CD4 and CD8 compartments, probably as a result of convergent recombination. Compared with the primary T-cell response, the secondary T-cell response was weaker but faster, peaking on day 5 rather than day 15. Computational filtering was required because FACS-sorted repertoires could contain abundant contaminating clonotypes from the bulk population. Most clones expanded after primary vaccination (around 96% of CD4 and around nine tenths of CD8) were re-detected after the booster, suggesting that broad memory maintenance occurred. The study included only a couple of donors, which limits how far the findings can be generalized.

V is pared back by 0 bases and J by 5 bases, with 5 bases lying between the germline termini. The germline V gene encodes CDR1 MNHEY and CDR2 SMNVEV (reference sequence). CDR3 length: 13 amino acids, cysteine to phenylalanine. Left in the record is the CDR3 DNA by itself, 39 bases read in frame from the first base. This clonotype was seen repeatedly, ten times or more. Its antigen is still unknown. One base away there is no much larger clone; base qualities are not given. TCR cDNA was made using 5'RACE template switching, a step that added a universal primer site and unique molecular identifiers. cDNA synthesis was primed from both the TCR alpha and TCR beta constant segments. Library amplification involved two PCR steps, and the second step added sample barcodes and sequencing adapters. Sequencing of the libraries was done on either Illumina HiSeq 2500 (2x100 bp) or NovaSeq (2x150 bp). The source study handled its data this way. MIGEC handled demultiplexing of reads and collapsing into UMI consensus sequences, while MiXCR performed V(D)J alignment. Clonotypes responding to the vaccine were identified with edgeR on replicate PBMC samples, with the criteria of FDR below 0.01 and a log2 fold change above 5 up to day 15. Bulk clonotypes were assigned CD4 or CD8 identity according to which sequenced CD4 or CD8 repertoire held them at higher abundance. In-frame beta chains were kept once TCRdb had trimmed the public reads at Q25 with fastp and called clones with MiXCR. A single entry per CDR3 protein holds the most common genes and DNA from its merged rows. The V and J calls follow TCRdb's processing rather than the paper's. The sample table holds about 400,000 distinct CDR3 sequences, of which over 5% were seen once. Roughly 15% of the sample goes to the ten largest clones.

The sample's treatment or condition label is to be understood as: live attenuated yellow fever vaccine strain. At every blood-draw timepoint, two biological replicates of bulk PBMCs were collected. A standard Ficoll-Paque protocol was used to isolate PBMCs from peripheral blood. TriZol was used to extract RNA from bulk PBMCs, from CD4 and CD8 fractions, and from dextramer-positive and dextramer-negative fractions. The material sequenced was PBMCs, taken 5 days after the yellow fever booster vaccination. The chain employs TRBV27 and TRBJ2-1; no D gene call is confident. The clonotype comes from a man younger than 40 who received the YFV17D yellow fever vaccine. CDR3 sequence: CASSLSPNNEQFF. The nucleotides read TGTGCCAGCAGTTTATCCCCAAACAATGAGCAGTTCTTC.